This T cell receptor (beta chain) originates from a study of blood T cell repertoires in COVID-19. Study-wide background: Researchers got acute and convalescent COVID-19 samples from the United States, Italy and Spain.

Repertoires were generated with immunoSEQ multiplex PCR, while TCRdb's copy carries only in-frame clones and drops some. The sample lists approximately 290,000 clones, around 90% occurring once. CDR1 and CDR2 from the germline V gene are SGHTA and FQGNSA. CDR3 length: 15 amino acids. The J segment lost 5 bases and the V segment lost 2 bases, leaving 5 bases of the junction unmatched. The V gene is TRBV7-2, the J gene TRBJ2-5; 10 nucleotides agree with TRBD2. The sample taken for sequencing was PBMCs or T cells enriched from blood (not recorded which). The receptor was derived from a woman aged 18-29 years with acute COVID-19. Here the CDR3 reads CASSLLAGASETQYF. In DNA form, the CDR3 reads TGTGCCAGCAGCTTACTAGCGGGAGCGTCGGAGACCCAGTACTTC.